A selection of T cell receptor beta chains follows, all from one sample in a study of OX40 agonist ivuxolimab in advanced cancers. Sequencing was performed with immunoSEQ multiplex PCR; in TCRdb, only in-frame clones are kept and a portion is missing. The table has about 66,000 clones, approximately 78% seen once; the top ten hold about 7%. This specimen was CD4+ or CD8+ T cells sorted from blood, taken in a trial of the OX40 agonist ivuxolimab. These receptors originate from an adult with an advanced solid tumor such as melanoma, head and neck, liver or kidney cancer. The conserved cysteine and the conserved F or W are not part of the CDR3 here. The order of the fields is clone size, V gene, J gene, CDR3 protein. Rows give clone size only sometimes, using once, few, many, or a class for an expanded clone.

size: -
V: TRBV30
J: TRBJ1-1
CDR3: AWSVDSRTEAF

size: -
V: TRBV7-2
J: -
CDR3: ASSLEVTYEQY

size: -
V: TRBV2
J: TRBJ2-3
CDR3: ASSGGTGRDTQY

size: -
V: TRBV6-6
J: TRBJ1-4
CDR3: ASRGDYFGEKLF

size: -
V: TRBV5-1
J: TRBJ2-5
CDR3: ASSLAGTQETQY

size: -
V: TRBV7-2
J: TRBJ2-5
CDR3: ASSLGLAGGQETQY

size: -
V: TRBV29-1
J: TRBJ2-5
CDR3: SVGQRGTGGQETQY

size: many
V: TRBV5-1
J: TRBJ1-2
CDR3: ASSLGQGEIDT

size: -
V: TRBV5-1
J: TRBJ1-5
CDR3: ASSLGGQEHQPQH

size: -
V: TRBV25-1
J: TRBJ2-1
CDR3: ASSDPGLAGGGQF

size: -
V: TRBV28
J: TRBJ1-2
CDR3: ASRTAPGQSNGYT

size: -
V: TRBV5-5
J: TRBJ1-5
CDR3: ASSLLGSDQPQH

size: once
V: TRBV5-1
J: TRBJ2-7
CDR3: ASSSGDFYEQY

size: few
V: TRBV7-2
J: TRBJ2-1
CDR3: ASSLGLERF

size: -
V: TRBV19
J: TRBJ2-6
CDR3: ASSPAGANVLT

size: once
V: TRBV4-1
J: TRBJ1-5
CDR3: ASSQGYGERSNQPQH

size: -
V: TRBV28
J: TRBJ2-7
CDR3: ASSTPGKGSHPEQY

size: few
V: TRBV4-3
J: TRBJ2-7
CDR3: ASSQDLAGGSYEQY

size: -
V: TRBV27
J: TRBJ2-1
CDR3: ASSLQGRVEQF

size: -
V: TRBV7-6
J: TRBJ1-3
CDR3: ASSRFAADASGNTIY

size: -
V: TRBV29-1
J: TRBJ2-3
CDR3: SVVLGLADPDTQY

size: -
V: TRBV29-1
J: TRBJ1-1
CDR3: SVGDLNTEAF

size: -
V: TRBV18
J: TRBJ1-3
CDR3: ASSPGVSGNTIY

size: -
V: TRBV28
J: TRBJ1-5
CDR3: ASSLEGPHQPQH

size: -
V: TRBV28
J: TRBJ2-5
CDR3: ASSLFEGLETQY

size: -
V: TRBV30
J: TRBJ2-7
CDR3: AWSRSSGRDLY

size: -
V: TRBV7-2
J: TRBJ1-6
CDR3: ASSPGTGGNSPLH

size: -
V: TRBV30
J: TRBJ1-3
CDR3: ACEGASSGNTIY

size: few
V: TRBV19
J: TRBJ1-1
CDR3: ASSKYGQGSAEAF

size: -
V: TRBV7-9
J: TRBJ1-2
CDR3: ASSLAGSDETYGYT

size: -
V: TRBV7-2
J: TRBJ2-5
CDR3: ASSPRGSETQY

size: -
V: TRBV19
J: TRBJ2-3
CDR3: ASSQSGYGTDTQY

size: few
V: TRBV9
J: TRBJ1-3
CDR3: ASSPDTGGSGNTIY

size: -
V: TRBV2
J: TRBJ1-4
CDR3: ASRGGWDRGAKLF

size: few
V: TRBV19
J: TRBJ1-2
CDR3: ASTITGTGGRHGYT

size: -
V: TRBV2
J: TRBJ2-3
CDR3: ASGGRAGETDTQY